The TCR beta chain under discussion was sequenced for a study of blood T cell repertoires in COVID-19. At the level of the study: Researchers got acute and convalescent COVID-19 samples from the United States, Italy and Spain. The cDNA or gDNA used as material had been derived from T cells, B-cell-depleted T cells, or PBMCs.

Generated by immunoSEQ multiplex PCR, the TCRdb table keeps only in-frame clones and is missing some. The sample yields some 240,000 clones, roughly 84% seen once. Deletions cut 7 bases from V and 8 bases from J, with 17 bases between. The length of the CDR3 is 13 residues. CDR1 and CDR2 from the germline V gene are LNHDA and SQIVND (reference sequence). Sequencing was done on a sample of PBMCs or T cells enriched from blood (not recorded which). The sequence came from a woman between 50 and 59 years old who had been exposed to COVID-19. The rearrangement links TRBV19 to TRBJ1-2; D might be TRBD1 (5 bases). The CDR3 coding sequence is TGTGCCAGTAAACCGGGTAAGCGGGACGGCTACACCTTC. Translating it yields CASKPGKRDGYTF.